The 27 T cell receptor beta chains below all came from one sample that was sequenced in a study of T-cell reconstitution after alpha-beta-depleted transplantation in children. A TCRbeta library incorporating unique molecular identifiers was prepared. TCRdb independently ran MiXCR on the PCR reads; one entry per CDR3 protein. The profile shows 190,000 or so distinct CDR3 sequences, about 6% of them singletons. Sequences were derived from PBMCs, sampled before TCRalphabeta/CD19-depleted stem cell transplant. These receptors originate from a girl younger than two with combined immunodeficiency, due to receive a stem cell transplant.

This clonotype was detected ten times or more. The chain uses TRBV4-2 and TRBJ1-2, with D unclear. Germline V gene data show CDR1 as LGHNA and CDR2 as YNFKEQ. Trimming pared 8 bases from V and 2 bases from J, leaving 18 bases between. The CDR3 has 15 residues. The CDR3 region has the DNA TGTGCCAGCCGGGTTTCGCGGGTCGGAAACTATGGCTACACCTTC. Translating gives CASRVSRVGNYGYTF.

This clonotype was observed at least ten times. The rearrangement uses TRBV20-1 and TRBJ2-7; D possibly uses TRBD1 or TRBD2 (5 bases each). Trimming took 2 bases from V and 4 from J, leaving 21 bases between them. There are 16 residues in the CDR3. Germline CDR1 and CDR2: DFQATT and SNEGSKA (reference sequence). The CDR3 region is CSARSLKIFGAYEQYF. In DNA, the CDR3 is TGCAGTGCTAGATCCCTTAAAATCTTCGGGGCTTACGAGCAGTACTTC.

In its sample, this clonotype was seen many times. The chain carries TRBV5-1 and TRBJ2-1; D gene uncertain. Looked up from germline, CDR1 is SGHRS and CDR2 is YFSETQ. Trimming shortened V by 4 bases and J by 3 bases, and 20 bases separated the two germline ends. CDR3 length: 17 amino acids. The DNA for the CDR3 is TGCGCCAGCAGCATGTTCCCGGACGCACAAAGCTACAATGAGCAGTTCTTC. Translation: CASSMFPDAQSYNEQFF.

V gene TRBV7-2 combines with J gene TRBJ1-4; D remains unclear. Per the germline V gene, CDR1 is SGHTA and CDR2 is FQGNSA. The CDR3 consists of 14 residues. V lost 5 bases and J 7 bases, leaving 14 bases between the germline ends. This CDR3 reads CASSGITVGEKLFF. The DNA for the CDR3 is TGTGCCAGCAGCGGGATCACAGTGGGTGAAAAACTGTTTTTT.

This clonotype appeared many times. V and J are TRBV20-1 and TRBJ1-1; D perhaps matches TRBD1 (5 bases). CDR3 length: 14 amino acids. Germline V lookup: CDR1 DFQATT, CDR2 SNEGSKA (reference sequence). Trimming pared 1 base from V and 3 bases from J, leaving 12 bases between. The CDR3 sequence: CSARVWGAYTEAFF. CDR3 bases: TGCAGTGCTAGAGTTTGGGGCGCGTACACTGAAGCTTTCTTT.

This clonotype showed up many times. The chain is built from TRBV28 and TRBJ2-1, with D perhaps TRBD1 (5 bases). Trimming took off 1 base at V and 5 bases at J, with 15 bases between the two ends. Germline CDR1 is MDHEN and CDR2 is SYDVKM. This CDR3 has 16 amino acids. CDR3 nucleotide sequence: TGTGCCAGCAGTTTATTCGGCAGGGTATTCGACAATGAGCAGTTCTTC. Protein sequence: CASSLFGRVFDNEQFF.

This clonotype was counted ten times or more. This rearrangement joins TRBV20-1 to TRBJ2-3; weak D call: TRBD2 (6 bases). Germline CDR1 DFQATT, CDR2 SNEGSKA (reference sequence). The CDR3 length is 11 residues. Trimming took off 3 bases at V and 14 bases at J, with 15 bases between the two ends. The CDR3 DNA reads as TGCAGTGCTAGTACTAGCCGAATTCCGTATTTT. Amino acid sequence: CSASTSRIPYF.

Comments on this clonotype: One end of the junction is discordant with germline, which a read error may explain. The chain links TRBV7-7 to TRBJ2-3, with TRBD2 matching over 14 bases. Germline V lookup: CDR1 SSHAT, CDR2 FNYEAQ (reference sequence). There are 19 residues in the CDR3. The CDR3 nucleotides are TGTGTCAGCAGCTACCAGACTAGCGGGGGGGCCTGGCACACAGATACGCAGTATTTT. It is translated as CVSSYQTSGGAWHTDTQYF.

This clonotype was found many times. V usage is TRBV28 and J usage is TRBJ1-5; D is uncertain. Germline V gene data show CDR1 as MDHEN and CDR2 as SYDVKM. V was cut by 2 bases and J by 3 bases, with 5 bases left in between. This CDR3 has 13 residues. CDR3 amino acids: CASSLVYNQPQHF. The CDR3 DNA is TGTGCCAGCAGTTTAGTATACAATCAGCCCCAGCATTTT.

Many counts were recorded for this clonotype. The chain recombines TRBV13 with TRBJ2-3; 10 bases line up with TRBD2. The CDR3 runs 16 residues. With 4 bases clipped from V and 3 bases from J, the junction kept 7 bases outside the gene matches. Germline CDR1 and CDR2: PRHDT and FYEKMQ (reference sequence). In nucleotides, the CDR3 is TGTGCCAGCAGCTCCGGGACTAGCGAGGGGACAGATACGCAGTATTTT. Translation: CASSSGTSEGTDTQYF.

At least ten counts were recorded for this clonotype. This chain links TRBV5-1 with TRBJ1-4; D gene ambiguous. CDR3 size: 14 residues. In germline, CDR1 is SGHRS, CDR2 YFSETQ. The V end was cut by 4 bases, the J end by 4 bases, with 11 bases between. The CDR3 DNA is TGCGCCAGCAGCCCGGGAGGGAATAATGAAAAACTGTTTTTT. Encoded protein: CASSPGGNNEKLFF.

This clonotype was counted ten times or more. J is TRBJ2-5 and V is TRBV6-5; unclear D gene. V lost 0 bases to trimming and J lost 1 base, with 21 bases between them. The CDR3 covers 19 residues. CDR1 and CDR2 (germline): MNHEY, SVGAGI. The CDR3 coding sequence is TGTGCCAGCAGTTACTCGGTCGTACTGGCAGGCCAACCCCAAGAGACCCAGTACTTC. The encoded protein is CASSYSVVLAGQPQETQYF.

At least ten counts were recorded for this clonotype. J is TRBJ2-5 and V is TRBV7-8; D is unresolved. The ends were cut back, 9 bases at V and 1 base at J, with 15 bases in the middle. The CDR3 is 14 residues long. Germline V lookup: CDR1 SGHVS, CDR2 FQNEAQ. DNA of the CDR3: TGTGCCAGTCCCCCCGAGTCGGGCCAAGAGACCCAGTACTTC. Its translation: CASPPESGQETQYF.

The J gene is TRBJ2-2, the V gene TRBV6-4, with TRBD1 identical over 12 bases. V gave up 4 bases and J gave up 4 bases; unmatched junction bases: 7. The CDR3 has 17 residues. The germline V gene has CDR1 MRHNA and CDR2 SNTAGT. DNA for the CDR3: TGTGCCAGCAGTGTGGAAGGGACAGGGGGCTTCACCGGGGAGCTGTTTTTT. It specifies CASSVEGTGGFTGELFF.

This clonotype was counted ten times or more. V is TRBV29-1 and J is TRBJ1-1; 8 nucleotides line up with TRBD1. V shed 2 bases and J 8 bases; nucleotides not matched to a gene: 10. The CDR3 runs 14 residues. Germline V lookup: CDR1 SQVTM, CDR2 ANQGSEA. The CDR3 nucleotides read TGCAGCGTTGAACCCTTAGACAGGGGCCGGGAAGCTTTCTTT. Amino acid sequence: CSVEPLDRGREAFF.

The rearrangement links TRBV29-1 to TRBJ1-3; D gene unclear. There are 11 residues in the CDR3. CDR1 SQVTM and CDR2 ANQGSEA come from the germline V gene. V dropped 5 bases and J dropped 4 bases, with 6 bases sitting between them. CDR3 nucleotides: TGCAGCGTTCTTCAGGGAAACACCATATATTTT. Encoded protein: CSVLQGNTIYF.

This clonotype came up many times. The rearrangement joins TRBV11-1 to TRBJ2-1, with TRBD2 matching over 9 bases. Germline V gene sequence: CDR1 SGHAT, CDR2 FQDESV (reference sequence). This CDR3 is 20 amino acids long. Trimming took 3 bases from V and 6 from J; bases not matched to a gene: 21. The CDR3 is CASSFPTKDVLAGMSNEQFF. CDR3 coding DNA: TGTGCCAGCAGCTTCCCAACTAAAGACGTACTAGCGGGTATGAGCAATGAGCAGTTCTTC. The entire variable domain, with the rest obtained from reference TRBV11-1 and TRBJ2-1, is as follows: EAEVAQSPRYKITEKSQAVAFWCDPISGHATLYWYRQILGQGPELLVQFQDESVVDDSQLPKDRFSAERLKGVDSTLKIQPAELGDSAMYLCASSFPTKDVLAGMSNEQFFGPGTRLTVL.

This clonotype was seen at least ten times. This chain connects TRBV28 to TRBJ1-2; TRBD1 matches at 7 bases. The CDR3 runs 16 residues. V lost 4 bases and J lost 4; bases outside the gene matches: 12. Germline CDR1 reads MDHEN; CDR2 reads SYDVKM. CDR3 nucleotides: TGTGCCAGCAGTTACAACCCCCGGGACAGTTCCTATGGCTACACCTTC. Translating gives CASSYNPRDSSYGYTF.

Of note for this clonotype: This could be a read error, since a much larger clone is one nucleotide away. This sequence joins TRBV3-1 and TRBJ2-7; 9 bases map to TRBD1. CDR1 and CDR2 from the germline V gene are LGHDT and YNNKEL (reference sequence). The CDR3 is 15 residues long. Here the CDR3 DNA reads TGTGCCACCAGCCAACTGACAGGGGGACTCAACGAGCAGTACTTC. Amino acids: CATSQLTGGLNEQYF.

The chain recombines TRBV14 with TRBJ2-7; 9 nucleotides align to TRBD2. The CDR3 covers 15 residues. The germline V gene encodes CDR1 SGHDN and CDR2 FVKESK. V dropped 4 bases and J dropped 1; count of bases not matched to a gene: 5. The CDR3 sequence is CASSPQTSGSYEQYF. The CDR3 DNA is TGTGCCAGCAGCCCTCAGACTAGCGGTTCCTACGAGCAGTACTTC.

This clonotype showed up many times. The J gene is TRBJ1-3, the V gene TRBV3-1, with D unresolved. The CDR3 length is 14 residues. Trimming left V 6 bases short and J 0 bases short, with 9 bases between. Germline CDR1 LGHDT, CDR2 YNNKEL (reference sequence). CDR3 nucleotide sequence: TGTGCCAGCAGTCGGACGTCCTCTGGAAACACCATATATTTT. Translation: CASSRTSSGNTIYF. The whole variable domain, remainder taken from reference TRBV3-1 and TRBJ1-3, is DTAVSQTPKYLVTQMGNDKSIKCEQNLGHDTMYWYKQDSKKFLKIMFSYNNKELIINETVPNRFSPKSPDKAHLNLHINSLELGDSAVYFCASSRTSSGNTIYFGEGSWLTVV.

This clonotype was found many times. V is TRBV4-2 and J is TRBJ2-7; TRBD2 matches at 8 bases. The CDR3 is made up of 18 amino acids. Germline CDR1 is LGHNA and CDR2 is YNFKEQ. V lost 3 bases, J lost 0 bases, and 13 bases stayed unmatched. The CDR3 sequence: CASSHSFPSGRTSYEQYF. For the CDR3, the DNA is TGTGCCAGCAGCCATTCTTTCCCTAGCGGGCGAACCTCCTACGAGCAGTACTTC.

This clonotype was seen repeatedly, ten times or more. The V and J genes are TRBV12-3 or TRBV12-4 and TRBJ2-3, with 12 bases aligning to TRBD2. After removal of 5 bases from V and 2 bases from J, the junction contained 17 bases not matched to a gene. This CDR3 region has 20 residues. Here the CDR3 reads CASSTRPLLAGGPITDTQYF. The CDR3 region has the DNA TGTGCCAGCAGTACGCGCCCCCTACTAGCGGGGGGCCCTATCACAGATACGCAGTATTTT.

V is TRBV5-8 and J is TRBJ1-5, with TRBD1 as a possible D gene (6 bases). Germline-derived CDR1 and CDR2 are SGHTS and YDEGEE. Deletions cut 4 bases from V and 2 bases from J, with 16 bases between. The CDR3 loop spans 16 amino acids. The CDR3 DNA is TGTGCCAGCAGCCCATGGGGGGGGGCAGGCAATCAGCCCCAGCATTTT. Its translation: CASSPWGGAGNQPQHF.

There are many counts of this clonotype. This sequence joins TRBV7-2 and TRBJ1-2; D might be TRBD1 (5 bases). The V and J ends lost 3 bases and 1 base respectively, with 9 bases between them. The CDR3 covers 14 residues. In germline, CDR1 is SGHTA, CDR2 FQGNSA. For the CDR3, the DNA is TGTGCCAGCAGCTTTGGGACCGTTAACTATGGCTACACCTTC. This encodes CASSFGTVNYGYTF.

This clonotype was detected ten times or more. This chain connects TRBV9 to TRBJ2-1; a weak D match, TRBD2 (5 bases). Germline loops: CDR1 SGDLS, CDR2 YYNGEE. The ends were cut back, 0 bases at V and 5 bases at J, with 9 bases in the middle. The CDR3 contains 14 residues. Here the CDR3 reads CASSVVGSNNEQFF. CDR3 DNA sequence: TGTGCCAGCAGCGTAGTGGGGAGTAACAATGAGCAGTTCTTC.

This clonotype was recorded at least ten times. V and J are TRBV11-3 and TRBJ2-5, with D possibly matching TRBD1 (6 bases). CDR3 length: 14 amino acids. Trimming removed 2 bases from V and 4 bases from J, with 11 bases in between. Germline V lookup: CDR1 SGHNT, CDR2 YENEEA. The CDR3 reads CASSLPQGRETQYF. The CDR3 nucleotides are TGTGCCAGCAGCTTACCTCAGGGGAGAGAGACCCAGTACTTC.